The 20 T cell receptor beta chains in this list originate from one sample, sequenced in a study of blood T cell repertoires in COVID-19. The assay was immunoSEQ multiplex PCR, and TCRdb's table has in-frame clones only and misses some. The sample lists about 39,000 clones; 76% were seen once. The specimen was peripheral blood. The receptors come from a man between 65 and 85 years old with active or convalescent COVID-19.

The V gene is TRBV18, the J gene TRBJ1-6; 7 nucleotides match TRBD1. The V and J ends lost 8 bases and 11 bases, in that order; junction bases with no gene match: 9. The CDR3 covers 13 residues. Germline V gene sequence: CDR1 KGHSH, CDR2 LQKENI. The CDR3 here is CASAGSGGPPLHF. CDR3 DNA: TGTGCCAGCGCCGGGTCAGGGGGTCCACCCCTCCACTTT.

As DNA, the CDR3 is TGTGCCAGCAGCTGGATGACGGGGGACACTGAAGCTTTCTTT. Encoded protein: CASSWMTGDTEAFF. This rearrangement joins TRBV11-2 to TRBJ1-1, with a weak D call TRBD1 (5 bases). V was cut by 4 bases and J by 3 bases, with 12 bases left in between. The germline V gene has CDR1 SGHAT and CDR2 FQNNGV. CDR3 length equals 14 residues.

The rearrangement links TRBV6-5 to TRBJ2-3; perhaps TRBD2 as D (7 bases). This CDR3 region has 14 residues. Deletions cut 5 bases from V and 4 bases from J, with 13 bases between. Germline V gene sequence: CDR1 MNHEY, CDR2 SVGAGI. The CDR3 nucleotides are TGTGCCAGCAGTAGTGGGGGGGGCCCAGATACGCAGTATTTT. The encoded protein is CASSSGGGPDTQYF.

J is TRBJ2-5 and V is TRBV3-1 (or the pseudogene TRBV3-2); no definite D call. Germline assignment: CDR1 LGHDT and CDR2 YNNKEL (reference sequence). Deletions cut 1 base from V and 5 bases from J, with 8 bases between. The CDR3 covers 13 residues. In DNA form, the CDR3 reads TGTGCCAGCAGCCAAGTCCTCCAGGAGACCCAGTACTTC. The encoded protein is CASSQVLQETQYF.

In its sample, this clone was seen a few times. The rearrangement joins TRBV4-1 to TRBJ1-4; D call uncertain. The CDR3 is 14 amino acids. The ends were cut back, 1 base at V and 8 bases at J, with 11 bases in the middle. Germline CDR1 MGHRA, CDR2 YSYEKL. The CDR3 sequence: CASSQAGLREKLFF. For the CDR3, the DNA is TGCGCCAGCAGCCAAGCTGGGTTGCGGGAAAAACTGTTTTTT.

The chain is built from TRBV28 and TRBJ2-3, with 7 bases aligning to TRBD1. The CDR3 runs to 13 residues. Unmatched junction bases numbered 4, after V lost 7 bases and J lost 3 bases. Germline V gene lookup returns CDR1 MDHEN and CDR2 SYDVKM. In DNA form, the CDR3 reads TGTGCCAGCATCCGGACAGGTACAGATACGCAGTATTTT. This encodes CASIRTGTDTQYF.

In its sample, this clone was seen once. CDR3 coding DNA: TGTGCCTGGAGCGACGAGGGGCCCCAGCATTTT. It yields the protein CAWSDEGPQHF. The chain uses TRBV30 and TRBJ1-5; D remains ambiguous. The germline gives CDR1 GTSNPN, CDR2 SVGIG (reference sequence). The V gene lost 3 bases and the J gene lost 9 bases, with 9 bases spanning the gap. The CDR3 loop spans 11 amino acids.

The V call is TRBV30, the J call TRBJ1-2; 7 bases line up with TRBD1. This CDR3 region has 12 residues. The germline V gene encodes CDR1 GTSNPN and CDR2 SVGIG (reference sequence). The V gene end was trimmed by 5 bases and the J gene end by 4 bases; junction bases not matched to a gene: 4. CDR3 sequence (DNA): TGTGCCTGGGGGGACAGCTTCTATGGCTACACCTTC. Translation: CAWGDSFYGYTF.

The chain employs TRBV3-1 (or the pseudogene TRBV3-2) and TRBJ2-7, with 8 bases identical to TRBD2. The CDR3 length is 14 residues. Germline-derived CDR1 and CDR2 are LGHDT and YNNKEL (reference sequence). Trimming at V came to 4 bases and at J to 3 bases, leaving 5 bases not matched to a gene. CDR3: CASSLGTSVYEQYF. Written as DNA, the CDR3 is TGTGCCAGCAGCCTTGGGACTAGTGTCTACGAGCAGTACTTC.

The gene calls are TRBV7-2 and TRBJ2-3; D call uncertain. This CDR3 is 15 amino acids long. Trimming removed 3 bases at V and 2 bases at J, with 12 bases between. Germline CDR1 and CDR2: SGHTA and FQGNSA. The CDR3 nucleotides are TGTGCCAGCAGCTTGACTCCTAACCCCACAGATACGCAGTATTTT. Protein sequence: CASSLTPNPTDTQYF.

Of note for this clone: Other DNA sequences in this sample translate to the same CDR3. The chain is built from TRBV15 and TRBJ2-3; 9 nucleotides match TRBD2. Germline values: CDR1 LNHNV, CDR2 YYDKDF (reference sequence). The V segment lost 0 bases and the J segment 3 bases; nucleotides outside the gene matches: 4. CDR3 length: 16 amino acids. The CDR3 sequence: CATSRDPAGGTDTQYF. Here the CDR3 DNA reads TGTGCCACCAGCAGAGATCCCGCGGGGGGGACAGATACGCAGTATTTT.

This chain joins TRBV7-8 and TRBJ2-1; D might be TRBD2 (6 bases). Per germline, CDR1 SGHVS and CDR2 FQNEAQ. This CDR3 spans 12 amino acids. Trimming stripped 5 bases from V and 9 bases from J, with 11 bases between. CDR3 in amino acids: CASSQGTFEQFF. CDR3 in DNA: TGTGCCAGCAGCCAAGGGACTTTTGAGCAGTTCTTC.

The chain uses TRBV5-1 and TRBJ2-2, with TRBD2 identical over 8 bases. Germline CDR1 reads SGHRS; CDR2 reads YFSETQ. The CDR3 consists of 17 residues. Losses at the gene ends were 3 bases for V and 4 bases for J; bases not matched to a gene: 11. The CDR3 nucleotides read TGCGCCAGCAGCTCCGGGGGGGCAAGGGTGATCACCGGGGAGCTGTTTTTT. Translation gives CASSSGGARVITGELFF.

The rearrangement joins TRBV27 to TRBJ2-2; maybe TRBD2 (6 bases). Trimming shortened V by 5 bases and J by 3 bases, and 10 bases separated the two germline ends. Per germline, CDR1 MNHEY and CDR2 SMNVEV (reference sequence). This CDR3 is built from 14 residues. The DNA for the CDR3 is TGTGCCAGCAGTCGCGGGACCTACACCGGGGAGCTGTTTTTT. Encoded protein: CASSRGTYTGELFF.

J is TRBJ1-6 and V is TRBV28; possible D gene TRBD1, 6 bases. V lost 6 bases, J lost 6 bases, and 15 bases lay in between. Looked up from germline, CDR1 is MDHEN and CDR2 is SYDVKM. The CDR3 sequence is 15 residues long. Written as DNA, the CDR3 is TGTGCCAGCAGCTACCCGGGGGGGCGTAATTCACCCCTCCACTTT. Its protein is CASSYPGGRNSPLHF.

CDR3 coding DNA: TGTGCCACCGCTCAGGGGGATGGCTACACCTTC. This gives the protein CATAQGDGYTF. This chain connects TRBV24-1 to TRBJ1-2; 7 bases agree with TRBD1. Germline V gives CDR1 KGHDR, CDR2 SFDVKD. CDR3 size: 11 residues. V gave up 9 bases and J gave up 6 bases; unmatched junction bases: 3.

The chain uses TRBV14 and TRBJ2-5; D may be TRBD1 (6 bases). The V gene's germline CDR1 is SGHDN and CDR2 FVKESK. The CDR3 has 15 residues. The germline V and J ends were trimmed by 2 bases and 1 base, with 11 bases remaining between them. CDR3 sequence: CASSQTKDSQETQYF. The CDR3 DNA reads TGTGCCAGCAGCCAAACCAAGGACAGCCAAGAGACCCAGTACTTC.

The chain recombines TRBV20-1 with TRBJ2-5; D is uncertain. This CDR3 comprises 10 residues. Trimming pared 3 bases from V and 4 bases from J, leaving 3 bases between. Per the germline V gene, CDR1 is DFQATT and CDR2 is SNEGSKA (reference sequence). CDR3 amino acids: CSASLETQYF. As DNA, the CDR3 is TGCAGTGCTAGTCTAGAGACCCAGTACTTC.

The chain employs TRBV27 and TRBJ2-7; D may be TRBD2 (5 bases). Germline CDR1 is MNHEY and CDR2 is SMNVEV (reference sequence). The germline V and J ends were trimmed by 5 bases and 0 bases, with 8 bases remaining between them. There are 13 residues in the CDR3. The DNA for the CDR3 is TGTGCCAGCAGTGTCCGGGGCTCCTACGAGCAGTACTTC. This encodes CASSVRGSYEQYF.

The V and J genes are TRBV6-5 and TRBJ2-1; a possible D gene is TRBD2 (5 bases). The V gene's germline CDR1 is MNHEY and CDR2 SVGAGI. V lost 10 bases and J lost 10, with 23 bases in between. The CDR3 has 14 residues. CDR3 in DNA: TGTGCCACCGGGGTAGAGACTCGTTCCTGGGAGCAGTTCTTC. Translating gives CATGVETRSWEQFF.